The 9 T cell receptor beta chains below all came from one sample that was sequenced in a study of blood T cells in healthy people across ages. A J-beta primer mix and a sample-barcoded 5' primer were used in a second PCR of about 7 to 12 cycles. From the 5' RACE reads, TCRdb called clonotypes with MiXCR, one entry per CDR3 protein. The table includes over a million distinct CDR3 sequences, approximately 25% detected once. Another study also made use of these data, one on T cells of mothers and their children.

The sequenced sample was blood. The receptors originated from a girl aged 2 to 10 in good health.

The chain links TRBV3-1 to TRBJ1-4; no definite D call. The CDR3 length is 17 residues. Germline values: CDR1 LGHDT, CDR2 YNNKEL (reference sequence). V lost 6 bases to trimming and J lost 3 bases, with 20 bases between them. CDR3 loop: CASSDVRAASSNEKLFF. Written as DNA, the CDR3 is TGTGCCAGCAGTGACGTCCGGGCGGCCTCTTCTAATGAAAAACTGTTTTTT.

This clonotype was picked up a small number of times. The chain has TRBV10-3 and TRBJ1-1, with D unclear. V was pared by 8 bases and J by 6 bases, with 16 bases between. Germline V gene sequence: CDR1 ENHRY, CDR2 SYGVKD. CDR3 length: 13 amino acids. The CDR3 nucleotides are TGTGCCATCGCGTCACCGGGAAGACCTGAAGCTTTCTTT. Residues: CAIASPGRPEAFF.

This chain joins TRBV2 and TRBJ1-1; TRBD1 might be the D (6 bases). Germline CDR1 reads SNHLY; CDR2 reads FYNNEI. The CDR3 is 14 amino acids. V dropped 3 bases and J dropped 5 bases, with 13 bases sitting between them. The CDR3 spells CASSDLEGVTEAFF. CDR3 nucleotides: TGTGCCAGCAGTGATTTAGAGGGGGTGACTGAAGCTTTCTTT.

V gene TRBV5-1 combines with J gene TRBJ2-1; possibly TRBD2 for D (6 bases). Trimming pared 5 bases from V and 0 bases from J, leaving 12 bases between. This CDR3 comprises 15 residues. Germline CDR1 is SGHRS and CDR2 is YFSETQ. The CDR3 nucleotides read TGCGCCAGCAGAGGCGGGGAAAGCTCCTACAATGAGCAGTTCTTC. It encodes CASRGGESSYNEQFF.

There are a few counts of this clonotype. The chain carries TRBV20-1 and TRBJ2-1; D possibly corresponds to TRBD2 (6 bases). The assigned J gene may be wrong: the sequence end matches TRBJ2-5 better. Germline CDR1 and CDR2: DFQATT and SNEGSKA (reference sequence). This CDR3 region has 15 residues. In DNA, the CDR3 is TGCAGTGCTAGCGGTGTCACCGGGAGACAAGAGACCCAGTACTTC. As protein: CSASGVTGRQETQYF.

In this sample, this clonotype turned up a few times. V usage is TRBV29-1 and J usage is TRBJ2-1; D is perhaps TRBD1 or TRBD2 (5 bases each). Trimming removed 5 bases from V and 4 bases from J, with 12 bases in between. Germline-derived CDR1 and CDR2 are SQVTM and ANQGSEA. This CDR3 has 13 residues. The CDR3 DNA follows: TGCAGCGTTACCCGGGACCCATACAATGAGCAGTTCTTC. Translated, it gives CSVTRDPYNEQFF.

This clonotype was picked up a small number of times. CDR3 in amino acids: CASSKGDVHEKLFF. The DNA of the CDR3 is TGTGCCAGCAGTAAAGGGGATGTTCATGAAAAACTGTTTTTT. The chain combines TRBV7-8 with TRBJ1-4, with a possible D match to TRBD1 (5 bases). There are 14 residues in the CDR3. V was cut by 6 bases and J by 6 bases, with 14 bases left in between. Germline CDR1 SGHVS, CDR2 FQNEAQ.

The chain links TRBV15 to TRBJ2-2; tentative D call: TRBD2 (5 bases). CDR3 length equals 14 residues. Germline-derived CDR1 and CDR2 are LNHNV and YYDKDF (reference sequence). Trimming stripped 5 bases from V and 5 bases from J, with 12 bases between. This chain's CDR3 is CATSDASGTGELFF. The CDR3 DNA reads TGTGCCACCAGCGACGCAAGCGGTACCGGGGAGCTGTTTTTT.

This clonotype was seen ten or more times. The rearrangement joins TRBV5-1 to TRBJ2-3, with D hard to call. CDR3 length: 11 amino acids. CDR1 and CDR2 from the germline V gene are SGHRS and YFSETQ. The V end was cut by 4 bases, the J end by 4 bases, with 4 bases between. CDR3 nucleotide sequence: TGCGCCAGCAGCGGTGCAGATACGCAGTATTTT. Translation: CASSGADTQYF.